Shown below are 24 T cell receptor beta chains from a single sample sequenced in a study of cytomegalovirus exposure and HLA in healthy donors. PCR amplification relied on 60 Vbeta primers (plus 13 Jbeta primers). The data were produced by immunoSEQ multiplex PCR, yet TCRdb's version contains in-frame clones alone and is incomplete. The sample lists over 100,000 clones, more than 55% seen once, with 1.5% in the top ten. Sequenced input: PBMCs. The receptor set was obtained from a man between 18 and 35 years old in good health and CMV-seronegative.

The CDR3 DNA follows: TGTGCCACCTCCTTGACCGACCCCGGCGGAAACATTCAGTACTTC. Translated, it gives CATSLTDPGGNIQYF. The chain employs TRBV7-9 and TRBJ2-4, with unresolved D. With 10 bases removed from V and 6 bases from J, the gap between germline ends came to 22 bases. The CDR3 spans 15 residues. Germline V gene sequence: CDR1 SEHNR, CDR2 FQNEAQ (reference sequence).

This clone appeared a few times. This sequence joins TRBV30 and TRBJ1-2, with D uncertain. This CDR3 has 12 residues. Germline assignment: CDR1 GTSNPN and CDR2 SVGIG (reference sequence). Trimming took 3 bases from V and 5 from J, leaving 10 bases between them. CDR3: CAWRAGMYGYTF. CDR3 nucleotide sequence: TGTGCCTGGAGGGCCGGGATGTATGGCTACACCTTC.

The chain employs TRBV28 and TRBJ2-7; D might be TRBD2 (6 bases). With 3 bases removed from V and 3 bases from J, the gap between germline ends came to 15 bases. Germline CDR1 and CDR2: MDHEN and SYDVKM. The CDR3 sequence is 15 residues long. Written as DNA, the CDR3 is TGTGCCAGCAGTTTGATGGGGGAGGCGGACTACGAGCAGTACTTC. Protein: CASSLMGEADYEQYF.

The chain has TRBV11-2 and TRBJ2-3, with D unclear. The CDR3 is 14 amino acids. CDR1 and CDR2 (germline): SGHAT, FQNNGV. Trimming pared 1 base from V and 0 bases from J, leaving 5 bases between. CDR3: CASSLAGSTDTQYF. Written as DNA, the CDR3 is TGTGCCAGCAGCTTAGCGGGTAGCACAGATACGCAGTATTTT.

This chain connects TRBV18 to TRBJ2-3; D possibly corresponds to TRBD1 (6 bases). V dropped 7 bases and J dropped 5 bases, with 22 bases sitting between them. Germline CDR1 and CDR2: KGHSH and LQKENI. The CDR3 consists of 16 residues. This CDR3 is CASYLRQAPSGDTQYF. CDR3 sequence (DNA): TGTGCCAGCTATCTCAGACAGGCCCCATCGGGAGATACGCAGTATTTT. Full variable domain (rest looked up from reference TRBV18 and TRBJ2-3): NAGVMQNPRHLVRRRGQEARLRCSPMKGHSHVYWYRQLPEEGLKFMVYLQKENIIDESGMPKERFSAEFPKEGPSILRIQQVVRGDSAAYFCASYLRQAPSGDTQYFGPGTRLTVL.

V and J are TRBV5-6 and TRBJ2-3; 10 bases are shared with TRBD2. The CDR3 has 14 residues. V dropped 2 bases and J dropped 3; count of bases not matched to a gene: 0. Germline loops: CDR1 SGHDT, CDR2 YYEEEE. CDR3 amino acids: CASSFSGRTDTQYF. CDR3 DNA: TGTGCCAGCAGCTTTAGCGGGAGGACAGATACGCAGTATTTT.

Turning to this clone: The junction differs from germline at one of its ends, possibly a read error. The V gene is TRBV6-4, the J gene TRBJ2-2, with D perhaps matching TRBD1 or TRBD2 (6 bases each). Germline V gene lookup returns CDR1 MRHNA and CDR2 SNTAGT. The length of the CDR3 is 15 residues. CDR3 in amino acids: CASRDSGAPSGELFF. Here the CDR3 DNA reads TGTGCCAGCAGAGACTCGGGGGCCCCAAGCGGGGAGCTGTTTTTT.

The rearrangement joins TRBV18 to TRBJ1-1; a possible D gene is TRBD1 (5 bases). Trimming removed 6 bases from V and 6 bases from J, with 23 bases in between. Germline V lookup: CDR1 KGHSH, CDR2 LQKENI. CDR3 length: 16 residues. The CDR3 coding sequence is TGTGCCAGCTCCCCCAGGTTGGTAGGCGGGGACCCTGAAGCTTTCTTT. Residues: CASSPRLVGGDPEAFF.

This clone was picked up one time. The CDR3 reads CASSLTGTGGAYSNQPQHF. The DNA of the CDR3 is TGTGCCAGCAGCTTAACCGGGACAGGGGGAGCGTATAGCAATCAGCCCCAGCATTTT. This chain uses TRBV7-2 with TRBJ1-5; 11 positions match TRBD1. V gave up 2 bases and J gave up 0 bases; unmatched junction bases: 9. Germline loops: CDR1 SGHTA, CDR2 FQGNSA. The CDR3 sequence is 19 residues long.

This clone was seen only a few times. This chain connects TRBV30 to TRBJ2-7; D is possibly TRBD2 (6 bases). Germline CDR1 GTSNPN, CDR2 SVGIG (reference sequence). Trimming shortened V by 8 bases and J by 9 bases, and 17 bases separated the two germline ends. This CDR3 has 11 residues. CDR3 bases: TGTGCCGGGCGGGGAGGTAGAAGGCAGTACTTC. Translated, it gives CAGRGGRRQYF.

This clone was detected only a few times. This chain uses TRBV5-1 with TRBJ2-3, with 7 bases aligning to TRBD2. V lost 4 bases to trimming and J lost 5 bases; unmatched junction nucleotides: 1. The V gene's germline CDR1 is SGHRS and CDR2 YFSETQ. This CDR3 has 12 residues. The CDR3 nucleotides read TGCGCCAGCAGCCCGGGGGGAGATACGCAGTATTTT. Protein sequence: CASSPGGDTQYF.

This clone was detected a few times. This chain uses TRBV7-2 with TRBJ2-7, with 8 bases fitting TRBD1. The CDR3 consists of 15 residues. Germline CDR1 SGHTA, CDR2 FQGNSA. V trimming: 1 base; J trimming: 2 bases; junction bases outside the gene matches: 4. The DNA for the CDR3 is TGTGCCAGCAGCTTAGGGGGACAGGTCCCCTACGAGCAGTACTTC. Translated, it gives CASSLGGQVPYEQYF.

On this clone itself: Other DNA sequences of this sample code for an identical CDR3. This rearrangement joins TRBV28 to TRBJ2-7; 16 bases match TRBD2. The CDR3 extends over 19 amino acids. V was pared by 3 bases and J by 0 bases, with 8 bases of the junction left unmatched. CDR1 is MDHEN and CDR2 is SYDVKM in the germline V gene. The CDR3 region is CASSLGTSGGVRSSYEQYF. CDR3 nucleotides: TGTGCCAGCAGTTTGGGGACTAGCGGGGGGGTAAGGAGCTCCTACGAGCAGTACTTC.

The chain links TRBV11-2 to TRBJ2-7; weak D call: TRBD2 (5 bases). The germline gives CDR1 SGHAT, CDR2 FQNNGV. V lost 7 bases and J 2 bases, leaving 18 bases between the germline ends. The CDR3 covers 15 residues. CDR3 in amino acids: CASTLSTAGTYEQYF. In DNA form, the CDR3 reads TGTGCCAGCACCCTATCTACAGCCGGGACCTACGAGCAGTACTTC. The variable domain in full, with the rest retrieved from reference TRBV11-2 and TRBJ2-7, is EAGVAQSPRYKIIEKRQSVAFWCNPISGHATLYWYQQILGQGPKLLIQFQNNGVVDDSQLPKDRFSAERLKGVDSTLKIQPAKLEDSAVYLCASTLSTAGTYEQYFGPGTRLTVT.

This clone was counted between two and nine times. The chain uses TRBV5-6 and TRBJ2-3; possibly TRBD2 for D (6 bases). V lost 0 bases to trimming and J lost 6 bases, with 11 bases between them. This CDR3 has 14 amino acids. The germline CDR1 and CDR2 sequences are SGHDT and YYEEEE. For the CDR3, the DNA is TGTGCCAGCAGCTTGGTGGGGAGCGGGGATACGCAGTATTTT. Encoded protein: CASSLVGSGDTQYF.

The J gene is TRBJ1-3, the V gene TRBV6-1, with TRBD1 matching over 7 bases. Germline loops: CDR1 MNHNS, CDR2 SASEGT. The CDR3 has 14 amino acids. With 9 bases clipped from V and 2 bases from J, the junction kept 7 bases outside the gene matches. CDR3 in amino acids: CASINGQAGNTIYF. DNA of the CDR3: TGTGCCAGTATAAACGGACAGGCTGGAAACACCATATATTTT.

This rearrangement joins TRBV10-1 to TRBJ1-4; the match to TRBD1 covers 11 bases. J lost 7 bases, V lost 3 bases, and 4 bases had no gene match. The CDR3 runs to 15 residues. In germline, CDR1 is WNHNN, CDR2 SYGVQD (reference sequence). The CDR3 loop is CASSEGTGGVEKLFF. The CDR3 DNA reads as TGCGCCAGCAGTGAAGGGACAGGGGGAGTTGAAAAACTGTTTTTT.

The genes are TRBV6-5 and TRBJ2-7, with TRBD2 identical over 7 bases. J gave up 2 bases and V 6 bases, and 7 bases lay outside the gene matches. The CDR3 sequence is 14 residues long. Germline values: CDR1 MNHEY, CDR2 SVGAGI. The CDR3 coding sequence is TGTGCCAGCAGCCCCCCGGGACTACCCTACGAGCAGTACTTC. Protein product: CASSPPGLPYEQYF.

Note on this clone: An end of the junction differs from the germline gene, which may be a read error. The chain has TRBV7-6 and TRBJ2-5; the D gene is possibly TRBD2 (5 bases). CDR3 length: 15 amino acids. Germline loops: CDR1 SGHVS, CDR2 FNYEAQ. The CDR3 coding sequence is TGTGCCAGCAGAGGCGTTGGTCCCAGTAGCGAGATCCAGTACTTC. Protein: CASRGVGPSSEIQYF.

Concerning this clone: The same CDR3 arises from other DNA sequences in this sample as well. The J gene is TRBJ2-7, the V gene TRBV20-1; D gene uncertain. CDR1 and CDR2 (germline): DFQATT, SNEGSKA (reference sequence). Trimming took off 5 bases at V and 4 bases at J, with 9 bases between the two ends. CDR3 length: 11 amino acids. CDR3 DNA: TGCAGTGCTCCTGACATTTACGAGCAGTACTTC. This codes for CSAPDIYEQYF.

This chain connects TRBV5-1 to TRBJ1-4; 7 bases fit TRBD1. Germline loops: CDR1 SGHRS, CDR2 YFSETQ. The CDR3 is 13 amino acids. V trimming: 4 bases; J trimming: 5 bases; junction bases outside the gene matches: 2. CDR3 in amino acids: CASSDRVNEKLFF. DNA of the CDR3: TGCGCCAGCAGCGACAGGGTAAATGAAAAACTGTTTTTT. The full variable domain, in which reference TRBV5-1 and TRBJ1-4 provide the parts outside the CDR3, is KAGVTQTPRYLIKTRGQQVTLSCSPISGHRSVSWYQQTPGQGLQFLFEYFSETQRNKGNFPGRFSGRQFSNSRSEMNVSTLELGDSALYLCASSDRVNEKLFFGSGTQLSVL.

DNA for the CDR3: TGTGCCACCACTCTTCCTCCCTACAATGAGCAGTTCTTC. As protein: CATTLPPYNEQFF. The genes are TRBV15 and TRBJ2-1; D uncertain. Germline loops: CDR1 LNHNV, CDR2 YYDKDF (reference sequence). The CDR3 sequence is 13 residues long. The V end lost 7 bases, the J end lost 2 bases, and 9 bases lay between the germline ends.

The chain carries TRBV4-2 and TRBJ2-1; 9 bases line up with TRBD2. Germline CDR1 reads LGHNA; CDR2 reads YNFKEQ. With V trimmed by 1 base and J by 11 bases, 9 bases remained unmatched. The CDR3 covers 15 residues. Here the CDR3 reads CASSQVLAGGLQQFF. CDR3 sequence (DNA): TGTGCCAGCAGCCAAGTTTTGGCGGGGGGGCTTCAGCAGTTCTTC.

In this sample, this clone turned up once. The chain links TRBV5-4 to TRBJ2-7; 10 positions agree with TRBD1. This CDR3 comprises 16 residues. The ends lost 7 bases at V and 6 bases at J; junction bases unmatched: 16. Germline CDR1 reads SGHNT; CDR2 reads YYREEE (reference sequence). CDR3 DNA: TGTGCCAGCTCAACAGTAAGGACAGGGGGATTTGGCGAGCAGTACTTC. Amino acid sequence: CASSTVRTGGFGEQYF.